This TCR beta chain was retrieved from a study of cytomegalovirus exposure and HLA in healthy donors. Findings of the study overall: Among TCR beta chains, those listed as cytomegalovirus-associated numbered over 150. Within the approximately 130 validation repertoires, first-cohort TCR clusters tended to co-occur, according to a later analysis.

TCRdb keeps only in-frame clones here, not all; method: immunoSEQ multiplex PCR. Among 150,000 to 170,000 clones listed, approximately 86% were seen once. On this clone itself: What it binds is not known.

V lost 5 bases to trimming and J lost 0 bases, with 11 bases between them. The germline V gene encodes CDR1 MNHEY and CDR2 SMNVEV (reference sequence). The CDR3 is made up of 15 amino acids. The sequence came from a human donor in good health. The chain combines TRBV27 with TRBJ1-3, with D perhaps TRBD1 (6 bases). Sequencing was done on a sample of PBMCs. CDR3 residues: CASSRYRDSGNTIYF. CDR3 sequence (DNA): TGTGCCAGCAGTCGGTACAGGGACTCTGGAAACACCATATATTTT.